These 25 T cell receptor beta chains came from one sample sequenced in a study of CD8+CD57+ T cells in acquired aplastic anemia. Patients chosen for sequencing had CD8+CD57+ cells that had expanded, as shown by flow cytometry. Investigators profiled TCR beta VDJ and CDR3 from genomic DNA template. MiXCR, run by TCRdb on the reads, gives a single entry per CDR3 protein. The sample consists of around 180,000 distinct CDR3 sequences, about half of them appearing once. The material sequenced was sorted CD4+, CD8+, or CD8+CD57+ T cells (not recorded which) from PBMCs. The receptors stem from a human donor with aplastic anemia.

This clonotype was observed a single time. This chain links TRBV6-1 with TRBJ1-2, with no clear D. Trimming took 8 bases from V and 5 from J, leaving 9 bases between them. Germline V gene lookup returns CDR1 MNHNS and CDR2 SASEGT. CDR3 length: 11 residues. The CDR3 sequence is CASRLGYGYTF. In DNA, the CDR3 is TGTGCCAGCCGATTGGGATATGGCTACACCTTC.

A single count supports this clonotype. The chain carries TRBV3-1 and TRBJ2-3, with 7 bases aligning to TRBD1. This CDR3 region has 12 residues. V shed 2 bases, J shed 9 bases, and the junction held 2 bases outside the gene matches. CDR1 LGHDT and CDR2 YNNKEL come from the germline V gene (reference sequence). The CDR3 loop is CASSQRRGTQYF. The CDR3 DNA reads as TGTGCCAGCAGCCAACGCAGGGGGACGCAGTATTTT.

This clonotype was seen many times. CDR3 nucleotide sequence: TGTGCCATCAGTGAGGGATGGAGAAGCAATCAGCCCCAGCATTTT. This codes for CAISEGWRSNQPQHF. This chain links TRBV10-3 with TRBJ1-5, with D hard to call. Per germline, CDR1 ENHRY and CDR2 SYGVKD. This CDR3 has 15 amino acids. V was pared by 2 bases and J by 1 base, with 9 bases between.

The J gene is TRBJ2-3, the V gene TRBV20-1; D uncertain. The V gene's germline CDR1 is DFQATT and CDR2 SNEGSKA (reference sequence). This CDR3 has 12 residues. Trimming took off 3 bases at V and 6 bases at J, with 10 bases between the two ends. The CDR3 loop is CSASLPADTQYF. CDR3 sequence (DNA): TGCAGTGCTAGCCTTCCGGCGGATACGCAGTATTTT.

This chain joins TRBV7-2 and TRBJ2-7; 9 nucleotides match TRBD1. Trimming cost V 1 base and J 3 bases; bases outside gene matches: 1. This CDR3 has 14 amino acids. From germline, CDR1 is SGHTA and CDR2 FQGNSA. CDR3 nucleotide sequence: TGTGCCAGCAGCTTAGTGACAGGGGGCTACGAGCAGTACTTC. It yields the protein CASSLVTGGYEQYF.

This clonotype was picked up a small number of times. J is TRBJ2-2 and V is TRBV19; the match to TRBD2 covers 10 bases. CDR1 is LNHDA, CDR2 SQIVND, per germline (reference sequence). This CDR3 spans 15 amino acids. V shed 5 bases, J shed 7 bases, and the junction held 7 bases outside the gene matches. The CDR3 region is CASSVGTSAYGELFF. The CDR3 bases are TGTGCCAGTAGTGTCGGGACTAGCGCTTACGGGGAGCTGTTTTTT. Variable domain in full (rest from reference TRBV19 and TRBJ2-2): DGGITQSPKYLFRKEGQNVTLSCEQNLNHDAMYWYRQDPGQGLRLIYYSQIVNDFQKGDIAEGYSVSREKKESFPLTVTSAQKNPTAFYLCASSVGTSAYGELFFGEGSRLTVL.

Regarding this clonotype: An end of the junction does not agree with germline; a read error may underlie this. The J gene is TRBJ2-2, the V gene TRBV4-1; D is unresolved. The germline gives CDR1 MGHRA, CDR2 YSYEKL. CDR3 length: 14 amino acids. The CDR3 is CASGQAGGPGELFF. CDR3 in DNA: TGCGCCAGCGGCCAAGCAGGTGGCCCCGGGGAGCTGTTTTTT.

This clonotype was counted between two and nine times. The chain joins TRBV6-1 to TRBJ2-1; 13 bases are shared with TRBD2. The CDR3 is 15 residues long. Germline V gene lookup returns CDR1 MNHNS and CDR2 SASEGT. The J segment lost 9 bases and the V segment lost 2 bases, leaving 4 bases of the junction unmatched. The CDR3 region is CASSEPGLAGLEQFF. The CDR3 region has the DNA TGTGCCAGCAGTGAACCGGGACTAGCGGGACTTGAGCAGTTCTTC.

The rearrangement uses TRBV7-6 and TRBJ2-1, with 8 bases that match TRBD1. The trim removed 6 bases at V and 3 bases at J, leaving 10 bases unmatched. The CDR3 runs 16 residues. CDR1 is SGHVS, CDR2 FNYEAQ, per germline. CDR3 in DNA: TGTGCCAGCAGTTTCGGACAGGGCGTTGACTACAATGAGCAGTTCTTC. It yields the protein CASSFGQGVDYNEQFF. The whole variable domain, remainder taken from reference TRBV7-6 and TRBJ2-1, is GAGVSQSPRYKVTKRGQDVALRCDPISGHVSLYWYRQALGQGPEFLTYFNYEAQQDKSGLPNDRFSAERPEGSISTLTIQRTEQRDSAMYRCASSFGQGVDYNEQFFGPGTRLTVL.

This chain joins TRBV7-3 and TRBJ2-7, with TRBD2 matching over 10 bases. CDR1 and CDR2 (germline): SGHTA, FQGTGA. Trimming removed 3 bases from V and 6 bases from J; junction bases left unmatched: 8. The CDR3 extends over 15 amino acids. The CDR3 DNA is TGTGCCAGCAGCTTGGGTAGCGGGAGGTTTCTCGAGCAGTACTTC. It codes for CASSLGSGRFLEQYF.

The table lists this clonotype with a few counts. The chain links TRBV30 to TRBJ2-1; D might be TRBD2 (5 bases). The CDR3 is 12 amino acids. The V end was cut by 4 bases, the J end by 3 bases, with 7 bases between. Germline lookup yields CDR1 GTSNPN and CDR2 SVGIG (reference sequence). The CDR3 DNA follows: TGTGCCTGGAACCGGGACTACAATGAGCAGTTCTTC. The encoded protein is CAWNRDYNEQFF.

The CDR3 DNA reads as TGTGCCAGCAGCTATCGTGGCGGGGGCACAGATACGCAGTATTTT. Residues: CASSYRGGGTDTQYF. The V and J genes are TRBV11-2 and TRBJ2-3; possibly TRBD2 for D (6 bases). The V and J ends lost 4 bases and 1 base respectively, with 12 bases between them. CDR3 length equals 15 residues. Germline values: CDR1 SGHAT, CDR2 FQNNGV.

This clonotype was picked up many times. The genes are TRBV4-3 and TRBJ2-1, with 11 bases identical to TRBD2. CDR1 and CDR2 from the germline V gene are LGHNA and YSLEER. The CDR3 sequence is 16 residues long. V trimming: 2 bases; J trimming: 7 bases; junction bases outside the gene matches: 7. CDR3 residues: CASSQLTSGAGNEQFF. For the CDR3, the DNA is TGCGCCAGCAGCCAACTGACTAGCGGGGCAGGAAATGAGCAGTTCTTC.

This clonotype was seen ten or more times. The J gene is TRBJ2-1, the V gene TRBV3-1; TRBD1 matches at 9 bases. The CDR3 extends over 16 amino acids. In germline, CDR1 is LGHDT, CDR2 YNNKEL (reference sequence). Trimming cost V 1 base and J 6 bases; bases outside gene matches: 7. CDR3 sequence reads: CASSQVGTGMRNEQFF. The CDR3 DNA reads as TGTGCCAGCAGCCAAGTTGGGACAGGGATGCGCAATGAGCAGTTCTTC.

This chain's CDR3 is CASSFDWRTDTQYF. The DNA of the CDR3 is TGTGCCAGCAGCTTTGACTGGCGCACAGATACGCAGTATTTT. The genes are TRBV7-9 and TRBJ2-3; D is unresolved. CDR1 SEHNR and CDR2 FQNEAQ come from the germline V gene (reference sequence). This CDR3 region has 14 residues. V was cut by 3 bases and J by 1 base, with 8 bases left in between.

This clonotype has at least ten counts. This sequence joins TRBV15 and TRBJ2-2; no reliable D call. Germline CDR1 is LNHNV and CDR2 is YYDKDF (reference sequence). Trimming took off 4 bases at V and 0 bases at J, with 6 bases between the two ends. The CDR3 sequence is 14 residues long. In nucleotides, the CDR3 is TGTGCCACCAGCAAACAGTCGAACACCGGGGAGCTGTTTTTT. Translation gives CATSKQSNTGELFF.

For this clonotype: Mismatch with germline at one junction end may stem from a read error. The chain uses TRBV20-1 and TRBJ1-6; a weak D match, TRBD1 (5 bases). CDR1 is DFQATT and CDR2 is SNEGSKA in the germline V gene (reference sequence). This CDR3 contains 16 residues. The CDR3 nucleotides read TGCAGTGCTAGAGATCGGGGACGTGGCGAATCTTCACCTCTCCACTTT. Its translation: CSARDRGRGESSPLHF.

The chain links TRBV4-1 to TRBJ2-5; weak D call: TRBD2 (6 bases). V was shortened by 0 bases and J by 2 bases, with 10 bases between the two germline ends. Germline CDR1 is MGHRA and CDR2 is YSYEKL. CDR3 size: 15 residues. The CDR3 bases are TGCGCCAGCAGCCAAGATGGGGGGAAACAAGAGACCCAGTACTTC. It translates to CASSQDGGKQETQYF.

This clonotype was seen only a few times. The chain carries TRBV4-3 and TRBJ2-7; D unclear. Germline assignment: CDR1 LGHNA and CDR2 YSLEER. CDR3 length: 13 amino acids. V was clipped by 0 bases and J by 4 bases, with 7 bases between them. The DNA of the CDR3 is TGCGCCAGCAGCCAAGATTGGGGTTACGAGCAGTACTTC. Its protein product is CASSQDWGYEQYF.

This clonotype came up many times. CDR3 coding DNA: TGTGCCAGCAGCGCTGACCCTCCCCTTATAAACACCATATATTTT. Amino acids: CASSADPPLINTIYF. The chain links TRBV9 to TRBJ1-3, with no clear D. CDR3 size: 15 residues. The V end lost 3 bases, the J end lost 6 bases, and 16 bases lay between the germline ends. CDR1 and CDR2 from the germline V gene are SGDLS and YYNGEE.

In its sample, this clonotype was seen a few times. J is TRBJ2-5 and V is TRBV18; 7 bases are a match to TRBD1. The CDR3 runs to 17 residues. The germline V gene encodes CDR1 KGHSH and CDR2 LQKENI. The junction had 14 bases not matched to a gene; V was cut back by 6 bases and J by 1 base. This CDR3 is CASSAVMTGNSQETQYF. CDR3 DNA: TGTGCCAGCTCGGCGGTCATGACAGGGAACTCCCAAGAGACCCAGTACTTC.

The rearrangement uses TRBV7-6 and TRBJ2-7; 9 bases map to TRBD1. The tail of the sequence fits TRBJ2-5 better, so the J call may be wrong. The CDR3 runs 16 residues. From germline, CDR1 is SGHVS and CDR2 FNYEAQ. The CDR3 sequence is CASSLVGQGPKETQYF. The CDR3, as DNA: TGTGCCAGCAGCTTGGTAGGACAGGGGCCTAAAGAGACCCAGTACTTC.

The chain couples TRBV6-4 to TRBJ2-1; TRBD1 matches 9 bases. CDR3 length equals 14 residues. Germline V gives CDR1 MRHNA, CDR2 SNTAGT. J lost 8 bases, V lost 5 bases, and 7 bases had no gene match. CDR3 in amino acids: CASSPGQGGDEQFF. CDR3 nucleotides: TGTGCCAGCAGTCCGGGACAGGGTGGCGATGAGCAGTTCTTC.

This clonotype has at least ten counts. This chain uses TRBV5-6 with TRBJ2-5; possibly TRBD2 for D (6 bases). This CDR3 spans 15 amino acids. With 0 bases removed from V and 4 bases from J, the gap between germline ends came to 13 bases. From germline, CDR1 is SGHDT and CDR2 YYEEEE. This CDR3 is CASSLGRVPGETQYF. The CDR3 nucleotides are TGTGCCAGCAGCTTGGGGAGGGTCCCGGGAGAGACCCAGTACTTC.

This clonotype was observed a single time. The rearrangement uses TRBV2 and TRBJ1-4, with D hard to call. Per the germline V gene, CDR1 is SNHLY and CDR2 is FYNNEI. The CDR3 is 14 amino acids. Trimming pared 4 bases from V and 7 bases from J, leaving 13 bases between. The CDR3 sequence: CASSAWDVGEKLFF. DNA for the CDR3: TGTGCCAGCAGTGCCTGGGATGTTGGTGAAAAACTGTTTTTT.